Following are 9 T cell receptor beta chains from one sample sequenced in a study of shared clonotypes between healthy human individuals. Only in-frame clones appear in the TCRdb table, and some are missing; sequencing was by immunoSEQ multiplex PCR. Altogether approximately 2,000,000 clones are present, approximately 90% being singletons, with the ten largest covering 0.3% to 0.45%. Source material: naive CD4+ T cells from PBMCs. Subset here: CD45RA+ positively selected. The receptors come from a man between 18 and 35 years old in good health. Some clones in this sample may be carry-over from other donors' samples.

The gene calls are TRBV2 and TRBJ2-7, with a tentative D call TRBD1 (6 bases). Deletions cut 6 bases from V and 3 bases from J, with 12 bases between. CDR3 length: 13 amino acids. The germline CDR1 and CDR2 sequences are SNHLY and FYNNEI. The CDR3 sequence is CASREDRYYEQYF. CDR3 DNA: TGTGCCAGCAGGGAGGACAGATACTACGAGCAGTACTTC.

The CDR3 DNA is TGTGCCAGCAGGGGACAGGGTCGAAGCAATCAGCCCCAGCATTTT. It specifies CASRGQGRSNQPQHF. V is TRBV6-1 and J is TRBJ1-5; 9 bases agree with TRBD1. The CDR3 spans 15 residues. The ends lost 6 bases at V and 1 base at J; junction bases unmatched: 4. Germline V gives CDR1 MNHNS, CDR2 SASEGT.

V and J are TRBV15 and TRBJ2-7; TRBD2 matches at 9 bases. V shed 7 bases and J 4 bases; nucleotides not matched to a gene: 32. This CDR3 has 22 amino acids. Germline lookup yields CDR1 LNHNV and CDR2 YYDKDF (reference sequence). CDR3 loop: CATNKEGRALPNSGRQSYEQYF. The DNA for the CDR3 is TGTGCCACCAACAAAGAGGGCAGGGCGCTCCCGAATAGCGGGAGACAAAGTTACGAGCAGTACTTC.

This clone was detected only a few times. The sample carries other DNA sequences with the same CDR3. The CDR3 spells CASSLTGNTIYF. The CDR3 region has the DNA TGTGCCAGCAGCTTAACCGGAAACACCATATATTTT. The genes are TRBV7-2 and TRBJ1-3; D unclear. Germline V gene lookup returns CDR1 SGHTA and CDR2 FQGNSA. The V gene lost 2 bases and the J gene lost 4 bases, with 3 bases spanning the gap. CDR3 length: 12 residues.

This chain uses TRBV2 with TRBJ1-4, with D tentatively TRBD1 (5 bases). The CDR3 sequence is 13 residues long. V was cut by 7 bases and J by 4 bases, with 10 bases left in between. CDR1 SNHLY and CDR2 FYNNEI come from the germline V gene. This CDR3 reads CASNRDHNEKLFF. The CDR3 DNA reads as TGTGCCAGCAACCGGGACCATAATGAAAAACTGTTTTTT.

Worth noting for this clone: At the DNA level, this CDR3 is encoded by other sequences in the same sample as well. This chain connects TRBV6-5 to TRBJ2-3, with TRBD1 matching over 7 bases. This CDR3 spans 16 amino acids. Germline loops: CDR1 MNHEY, CDR2 SVGAGI. Trimming at V came to 0 bases and at J to 0 bases, leaving 3 bases not matched to a gene. CDR3: CASSYSGTASTDTQYF. As DNA, the CDR3 is TGTGCCAGCAGTTACTCCGGGACAGCCAGCACAGATACGCAGTATTTT.

The rearrangement joins TRBV10-3 to TRBJ2-7; D is ambiguous. Trimming stripped 1 base from V and 7 bases from J, with 8 bases between. This CDR3 is 12 amino acids long. The germline gives CDR1 ENHRY, CDR2 SYGVKD. CDR3 residues: CAISEYGVEQYF. As DNA, the CDR3 is TGTGCCATCAGTGAGTATGGAGTTGAGCAGTACTTC.

The chain couples TRBV18 to TRBJ2-7; no clear D gene. The CDR3 contains 15 residues. The V end lost 3 bases, the J end lost 10 bases, and 22 bases lay between the germline ends. The germline V gene encodes CDR1 KGHSH and CDR2 LQKENI. The CDR3 region is CASSPALAVPFDQYF. The DNA of the CDR3 is TGTGCCAGCTCACCGGCCTTGGCTGTGCCGTTTGACCAGTACTTC.

This rearrangement joins TRBV30 to TRBJ1-2, with D tentatively TRBD1 (6 bases). This CDR3 has 11 amino acids. With 8 bases removed from V and 1 base from J, the gap between germline ends came to 8 bases. The V gene's germline CDR1 is GTSNPN and CDR2 SVGIG (reference sequence). CDR3 in DNA: TGTGCCGGGGGCCTTAACTATGGCTACACCTTC. Translating gives CAGGLNYGYTF.